This entry lists 18 T cell receptor beta chains sequenced from one sample in a study of spatial heterogeneity in lung cancer. MiXCR, run by TCRdb on the 5' RACE reads, gives a single entry per CDR3 protein. The sample lists 20,000 to 30,000 distinct CDR3 sequences, approximately 4.6% occurring once. The sample's time point: sample taken at primary tumor resection. The material sequenced was PBMCs, taken at surgery. The receptors stem from a male donor with early-stage non-small cell lung cancer.

This clonotype has a count of ten or more. This sequence joins TRBV11-2 and TRBJ1-5; D is unclear. V gave up 2 bases and J gave up 6 bases, with 8 bases separating them. CDR1 SGHAT and CDR2 FQNNGV come from the germline V gene. The CDR3 is 13 amino acids. The CDR3 reads CASSLTPGQPQHF. CDR3 DNA sequence: TGTGCCAGCAGCTTAACCCCCGGTCAGCCCCAGCATTTT.

Concerning this clonotype itself: Being one base from a much bigger clone, this may be a read error. The chain combines TRBV5-1 with TRBJ1-1; no clear D gene. The CDR3 sequence is 15 residues long. Germline lookup yields CDR1 SGHRS and CDR2 YFSETQ. CDR3 loop: CASSLFGVMNTEALF. For the CDR3, the DNA is TGCGCCAGCAGCTTGTTCGGGGTCATGAACACTGAAGCTCTCTTT.

This clonotype has a count of ten or more. This chain joins TRBV6-4 and TRBJ2-1; the match to TRBD2 covers 8 bases. The trim removed 1 base at V and 7 bases at J, leaving 6 bases unmatched. The CDR3 consists of 15 residues. CDR1 is MRHNA and CDR2 is SNTAGT in the germline V gene. This chain's CDR3 is CASSDLTGGRNEQFF. CDR3 in DNA: TGTGCCAGCAGTGACTTGACGGGGGGGCGGAATGAGCAGTTCTTC.

Many counts were recorded for this clonotype. J is TRBJ1-1 and V is TRBV29-1, with D uncertain. Germline V gives CDR1 SQVTM, CDR2 ANQGSEA. The CDR3 length is 13 residues. Trimming removed 5 bases from V and 2 bases from J, with 12 bases in between. This chain's CDR3 is CSVRYQLNTEAFF. The CDR3 nucleotides are TGCAGCGTTCGGTACCAGCTAAACACTGAAGCTTTCTTT.

This clonotype was detected many times. The chain recombines TRBV5-1 with TRBJ2-4, with D hard to call. Deletions cut 0 bases from V and 0 bases from J, with 10 bases between. The germline CDR1 and CDR2 sequences are SGHRS and YFSETQ. The CDR3 is 16 residues long. CDR3 amino acids: CASSLEGNPAKNIQYF. The CDR3 DNA reads TGCGCCAGCAGCTTGGAAGGGAACCCAGCCAAAAACATTCAGTACTTC.

This clonotype has ten or more counts. This chain links TRBV9 with TRBJ2-2; 7 bases agree with TRBD2. This CDR3 contains 17 residues. Looked up from germline, CDR1 is SGDLS and CDR2 is YYNGEE. Losses at the gene ends were 3 bases for V and 5 bases for J; bases not matched to a gene: 13. The CDR3 DNA is TGTGCCAGCAGCGGAAGCGGGGCTGTGATTGTGACCGGGGAGCTGTTTTTT. Amino acids: CASSGSGAVIVTGELFF.

Ten or more counts support this clonotype. This chain links TRBV28 with TRBJ1-5; possibly TRBD1 for D (6 bases). The V and J ends lost 3 bases and 4 bases respectively, with 13 bases between them. In germline, CDR1 is MDHEN, CDR2 SYDVKM. This CDR3 contains 15 residues. The CDR3 spells CASSFRGALNQPQHF. The CDR3 bases are TGTGCCAGCAGTTTTAGGGGGGCCCTGAATCAGCCCCAGCATTTT.

The sample holds many counts of this clonotype. The J gene is TRBJ2-3, the V gene TRBV7-9; TRBD1 aligns across 9 bases. V gave up 1 base and J gave up 2 bases; unmatched junction bases: 1. CDR1 is SEHNR and CDR2 is FQNEAQ in the germline V gene (reference sequence). The CDR3 consists of 15 residues. CDR3 coding DNA: TGTGCCAGCAGCTTAGGACAGGGGGTCACAGATACGCAGTATTTT. It specifies CASSLGQGVTDTQYF. Full variable domain (outside the CDR3, taken from reference TRBV7-9 and TRBJ2-3): DTGVSQNPRHKITKRGQNVTFRCDPISEHNRLYWYRQTLGQGPEFLTYFQNEAQLEKSRLLSDRFSAERPKGSFSTLEIQRTEQGDSAMYLCASSLGQGVTDTQYFGPGTRLTVL.

This clonotype was detected many times. The V and J genes are TRBV7-2 and TRBJ1-6; unclear D gene. The germline V gene has CDR1 SGHTA and CDR2 FQGNSA. The CDR3 sequence is 14 residues long. The V and J ends lost 6 bases and 9 bases respectively, with 15 bases between them. In DNA, the CDR3 is TGTGCCAGCAGGCATCGGGCCTCTATTTCACCCCTCCACTTT. Translating gives CASRHRASISPLHF. Full variable domain (missing parts from reference TRBV7-2 and TRBJ1-6): GAGVSQSPSNKVTEKGKDVELRCDPISGHTALYWYRQSLGQGLEFLIYFQGNSAPDKSGLPSDRFSAERTGGSVSTLTIQRTQQEDSAVYLCASRHRASISPLHFGNGTRLTVT.

This clonotype came up a few times. The rearrangement uses TRBV30 and TRBJ2-7; 14 positions agree with TRBD2. Germline V lookup: CDR1 GTSNPN, CDR2 SVGIG (reference sequence). The junction had 13 bases not matched to a gene; V was cut back by 3 bases and J by 6 bases. There are 17 residues in the CDR3. The CDR3 is CAWRAPGTSGRIGEQYF. The CDR3 bases are TGTGCCTGGAGAGCCCCCGGGACTAGCGGGAGAATCGGCGAGCAGTACTTC.

In this sample, this clonotype turned up many times. V gene TRBV3-1 combines with J gene TRBJ1-4; D is ambiguous. The CDR3 spans 11 residues. With 2 bases removed from V and 13 bases from J, the gap between germline ends came to 8 bases. Germline V CDR1 and CDR2: LGHDT, YNNKEL (reference sequence). In DNA, the CDR3 is TGTGCCAGCAGCCAACTAAGGGTACTGTTTTTT. Translation: CASSQLRVLFF.

This clonotype was seen repeatedly, ten times or more. The V and J genes are TRBV9 and TRBJ1-1; no reliable D call. Germline V gives CDR1 SGDLS, CDR2 YYNGEE. The CDR3 is made up of 18 amino acids. Trimming took off 0 bases at V and 3 bases at J, with 21 bases between the two ends. CDR3: CASSVVVTGFQNDTEAFF. The CDR3 coding sequence is TGTGCCAGCAGCGTAGTCGTTACCGGGTTCCAGAACGACACTGAAGCTTTCTTT.

The table lists this clonotype with many counts. V and J are TRBV12-3 or TRBV12-4 and TRBJ2-1; 11 bases line up with TRBD2. V trimming: 6 bases; J trimming: 9 bases; junction bases outside the gene matches: 4. The CDR3 sequence is 13 residues long. The CDR3 spells CASSGTSGGEQFF. The DNA of the CDR3 is TGTGCCAGCAGCGGAACTAGCGGGGGTGAGCAGTTCTTC.

J is TRBJ2-3 and V is TRBV6-5; TRBD2 agrees at 7 bases. After removal of 6 bases from V and 3 bases from J, the junction contained 6 bases not matched to a gene. This CDR3 contains 14 residues. Per the germline V gene, CDR1 is MNHEY and CDR2 is SVGAGI. CDR3 nucleotides: TGTGCCAGCAGCTACGGGGAGGGGACAGATACGCAGTATTTT. Its protein is CASSYGEGTDTQYF.

This clonotype has at least ten counts. The chain is built from TRBV27 and TRBJ1-1; D remains ambiguous. CDR3 length: 14 residues. Germline assignment: CDR1 MNHEY and CDR2 SMNVEV (reference sequence). The ends were cut back, 3 bases at V and 0 bases at J, with 8 bases in the middle. As DNA, the CDR3 is TGTGCCAGCAGTTTGAACGGAGTGAACACTGAAGCTTTCTTT. Encoded protein: CASSLNGVNTEAFF.

This clonotype was observed a handful of times. The rearrangement uses TRBV20-1 and TRBJ2-7, with 9 bases aligning to TRBD2. V dropped 6 bases and J dropped 0; count of bases not matched to a gene: 9. Germline-derived CDR1 and CDR2 are DFQATT and SNEGSKA (reference sequence). This CDR3 region has 15 residues. CDR3 in amino acids: CSAPRLAEISYEQYF. CDR3 nucleotides: TGCAGTGCCCCCCGACTAGCGGAGATCTCCTACGAGCAGTACTTC.

This clonotype has ten or more counts. This rearrangement joins TRBV20-1 to TRBJ2-7, with D possibly called TRBD1 or TRBD2 (5 bases each). V lost 3 bases to trimming and J lost 4 bases, with 16 bases between them. CDR1 and CDR2 (germline): DFQATT, SNEGSKA (reference sequence). The CDR3 runs 14 residues. In DNA form, the CDR3 reads TGCAGTGCTAGGAGCCATGTGGGGGTTTACGAGCAGTACTTC. Residues: CSARSHVGVYEQYF.

This clonotype was seen repeatedly, ten times or more. This chain connects TRBV7-2 to TRBJ2-1, with 9 bases identical to TRBD2. The CDR3 runs to 19 residues. Looked up from germline, CDR1 is SGHTA and CDR2 is FQGNSA. After removal of 5 bases from V and 4 bases from J, the junction contained 18 bases not matched to a gene. The CDR3 bases are TGTGCCAGCAGCCCACGGGGGCGGGGGGGCCAGCTCGGGTACAATGAGCAGTTCTTC. Protein product: CASSPRGRGGQLGYNEQFF.